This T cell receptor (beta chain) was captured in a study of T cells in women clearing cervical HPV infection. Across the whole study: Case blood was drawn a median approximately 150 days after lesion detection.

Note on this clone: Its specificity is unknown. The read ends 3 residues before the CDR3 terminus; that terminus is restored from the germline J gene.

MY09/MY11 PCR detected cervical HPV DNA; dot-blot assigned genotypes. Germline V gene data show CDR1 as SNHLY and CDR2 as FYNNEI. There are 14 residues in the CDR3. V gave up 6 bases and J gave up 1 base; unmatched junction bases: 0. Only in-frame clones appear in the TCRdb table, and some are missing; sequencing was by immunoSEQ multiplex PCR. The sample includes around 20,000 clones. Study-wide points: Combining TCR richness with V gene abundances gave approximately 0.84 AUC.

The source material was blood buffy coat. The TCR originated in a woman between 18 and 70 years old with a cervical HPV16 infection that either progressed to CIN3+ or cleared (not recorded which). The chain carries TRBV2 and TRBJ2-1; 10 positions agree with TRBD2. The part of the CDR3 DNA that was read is TGTGCCAGCAGACTAGCGGGGTCCTACAATGAG. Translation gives CASRLAGSYNE. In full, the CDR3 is CASRLAGSYNEQFF.